The clone carrying this T cell receptor (beta chain) turned up a few times. Methods used by the authors: Amplification of reference gene primers was used by the study to estimate nucleated cell counts. The method was immunoSEQ multiplex PCR; TCRdb's version includes in-frame clones alone and lacks a portion of them. V and J calls and clone size follow that table, whereas D and trimming were derived from the DNA. Seen here are tens of thousands of clones, 80% to 85% observed once, and the top ten hold approximately 2.5%. The CDR3 runs 21 residues. The data originate from a study of blood T cell repertoires in COVID-19.

The J gene is TRBJ2-4, the V gene TRBV1; the table's D call of TRBD2 was not tested on the DNA. TRBV1 is designated a pseudogene. The sequencing sample was made of peripheral blood. The sequence was obtained from an older man with active or convalescent COVID-19. CDR3 nucleotide sequence: TGCACCAGCAGCCACACTTTATGGGGACTAGCGGACAGTCTAGCCAAAAACATTCAGTACTTC. Protein product: CTSSHTLWGLADSLAKNIQYF.